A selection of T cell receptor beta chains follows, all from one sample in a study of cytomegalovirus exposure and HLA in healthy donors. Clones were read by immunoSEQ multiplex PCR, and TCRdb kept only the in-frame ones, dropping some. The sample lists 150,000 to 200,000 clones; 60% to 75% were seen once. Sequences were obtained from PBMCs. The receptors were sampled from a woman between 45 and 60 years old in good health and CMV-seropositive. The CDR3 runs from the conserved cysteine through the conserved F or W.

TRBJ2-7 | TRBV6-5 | CASSLTGTGTYEQYF
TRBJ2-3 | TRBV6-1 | CASSPGGRSTDTQYF
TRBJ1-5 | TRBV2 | CASSDKSSNQPQHF
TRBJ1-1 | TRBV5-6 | CASSFTLVAEAFF
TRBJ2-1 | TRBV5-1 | CASSLLGQGAREQFF
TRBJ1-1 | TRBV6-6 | CASTHVGGRTEAFF
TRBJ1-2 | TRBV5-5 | CASSLYLGENYGYTF
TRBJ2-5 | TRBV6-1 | CASRTTGKDQETQYF
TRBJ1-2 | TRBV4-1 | CASSPGVGNNYGYTF
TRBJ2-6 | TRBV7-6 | CASSGVASFAGANVLTF
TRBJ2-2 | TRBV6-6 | CASSQTLAGAGELFF
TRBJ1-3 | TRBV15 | CATSREGGRSGNTIYF
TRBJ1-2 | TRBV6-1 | CASSERRGYTF
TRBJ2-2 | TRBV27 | CASSLQEGGELFF
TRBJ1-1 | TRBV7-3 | CASSLAGVANTEAFF
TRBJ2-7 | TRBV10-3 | CAISGETGESYEQYF
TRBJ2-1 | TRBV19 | CASSTMAAGGGEQFF
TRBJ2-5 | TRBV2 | CASSDIQETQYF
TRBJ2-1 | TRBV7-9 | CASSFSEKNEQFF
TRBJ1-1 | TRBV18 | CASSPIVDTEAFF
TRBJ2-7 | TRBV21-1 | CASSKGTGVGYEQYF
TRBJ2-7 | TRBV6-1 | CASSEATSGPYEQYF
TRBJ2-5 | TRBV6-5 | CASSYGDLYQETQYF
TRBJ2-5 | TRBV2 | CASSELARQGTQYF
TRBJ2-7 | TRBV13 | CASSHYAYKTEQYF
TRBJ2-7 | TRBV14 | CAPYRGGCFHEQYF
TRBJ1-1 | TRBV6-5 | CASVRNTEAFF
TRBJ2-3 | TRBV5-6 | CASSWTVTGDTQYF
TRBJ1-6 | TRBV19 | CASSRTGASPLHF
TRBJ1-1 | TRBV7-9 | CASSLVGQGWTEAFF
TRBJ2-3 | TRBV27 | CASRVSGTSGRDTQYF
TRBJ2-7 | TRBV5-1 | CASSLGRAGGNYEQYF
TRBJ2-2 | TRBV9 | CASSVARIAGGQNTGELFF
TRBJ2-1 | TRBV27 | CASSPRASGSYNEQFF
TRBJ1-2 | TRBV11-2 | CASSFSGKYGYTF
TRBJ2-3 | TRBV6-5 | CASSYVGQGAGGAQYF
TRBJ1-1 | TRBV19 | CASSLNNPNTEAFF
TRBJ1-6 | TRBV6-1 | CASSELATATLPLHF
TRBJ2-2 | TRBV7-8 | CASNPRRLAGPRDTGELFF
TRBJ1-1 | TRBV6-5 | CASSEPGFSLLSFF
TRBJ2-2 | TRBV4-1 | CASSLGTGNTGELFF
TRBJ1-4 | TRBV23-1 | CASSQECQGTNEKLFF
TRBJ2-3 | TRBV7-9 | CASSFSRLVASGTDTQYF
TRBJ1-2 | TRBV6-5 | CASSYGQGAGIYGYTF
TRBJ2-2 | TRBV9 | CASSRGQSTGELFF
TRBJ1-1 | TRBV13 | CASSERQGLNTEAFF
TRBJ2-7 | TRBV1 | CTSSNYPDRVPPYEQYF
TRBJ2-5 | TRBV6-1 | CASSRQGETQYF
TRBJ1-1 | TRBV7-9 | CASSEWDRENTEAFF
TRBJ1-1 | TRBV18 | CASSPSGRMNTEAFF
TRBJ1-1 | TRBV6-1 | CASSVQGNTEAFF
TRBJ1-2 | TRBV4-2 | CASSPRTGADYGYTF
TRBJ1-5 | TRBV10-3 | CAISDQGGGSNQPQHF
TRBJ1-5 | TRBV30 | CAWSVNRGNQPQHF
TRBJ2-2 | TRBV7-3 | CASSASGITGELFF